These 3 T cell receptor beta chains were all obtained from the same sample, sequenced in a study of control samples from healthy donors and cancer patients. Profiling relied on immunoSEQ multiplex PCR, and the TCRdb table lists in-frame clones only, not all of them. Here the sample spans fewer than 200,000 clones, roughly 95% being singletons. The sequenced sample was blood. The receptors here all came from a woman in her fifties or sixties in good health.

This chain connects TRBV3-1 (or the pseudogene TRBV3-2) to TRBJ2-7; 10 positions agree with TRBD1. Trimming at V came to 4 bases and at J to 5 bases, leaving 5 bases not matched to a gene. Germline-derived CDR1 and CDR2 are LGHDT and YNNKEL (reference sequence). This CDR3 region has 14 residues. DNA for the CDR3: TGTGCCAGCAGCCGACAGGGGGCGAAAGACGAGCAGTACTTC. Amino acids: CASSRQGAKDEQYF.

This chain uses TRBV11-2 with TRBJ2-2, with TRBD1 identical over 8 bases. Germline values: CDR1 SGHAT, CDR2 FQNNGV. J gave up 4 bases and V 5 bases, and 12 bases lay outside the gene matches. The CDR3 length is 17 residues. The CDR3 DNA is TGTGCCAGCAGCCGGAGTTTGGACAGGGCGGTCACCGGGGAGCTGTTTTTT. Its protein is CASSRSLDRAVTGELFF.

CDR3 sequence reads: CASSDVVYNEQFF. CDR3 DNA: TGTGCCAGCAGTGATGTCGTGTACAATGAGCAGTTCTTC. The chain recombines TRBV6-2 or TRBV6-3 with TRBJ2-1; no reliable D call. This CDR3 is built from 13 residues. Per the germline V gene, CDR1 is MNHEY and CDR2 is SVGEGT. V dropped 5 bases and J dropped 4 bases, with 9 bases sitting between them.